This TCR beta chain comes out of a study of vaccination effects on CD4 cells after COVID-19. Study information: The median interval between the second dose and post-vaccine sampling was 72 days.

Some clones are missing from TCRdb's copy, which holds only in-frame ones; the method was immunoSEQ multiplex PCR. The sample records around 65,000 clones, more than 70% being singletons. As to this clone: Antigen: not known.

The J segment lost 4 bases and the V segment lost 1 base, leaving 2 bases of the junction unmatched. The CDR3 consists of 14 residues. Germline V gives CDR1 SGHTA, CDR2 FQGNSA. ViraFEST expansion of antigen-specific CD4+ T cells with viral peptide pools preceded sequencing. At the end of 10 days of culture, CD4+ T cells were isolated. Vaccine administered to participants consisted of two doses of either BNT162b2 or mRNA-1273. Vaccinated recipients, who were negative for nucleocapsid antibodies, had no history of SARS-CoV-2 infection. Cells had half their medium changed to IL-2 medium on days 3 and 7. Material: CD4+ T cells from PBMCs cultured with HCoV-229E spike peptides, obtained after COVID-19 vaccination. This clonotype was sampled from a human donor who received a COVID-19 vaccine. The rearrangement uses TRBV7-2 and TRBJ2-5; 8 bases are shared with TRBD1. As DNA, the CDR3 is TGTGCCAGCAGCTTAGAGACAGGGGCAGAGACCCAGTACTTC. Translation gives CASSLETGAETQYF. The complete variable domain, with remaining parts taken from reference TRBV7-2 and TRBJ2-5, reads GAGVSQSPSNKVTEKGKDVELRCDPISGHTALYWYRQSLGQGLEFLIYFQGNSAPDKSGLPSDRFSAERTGGSVSTLTIQRTQQEDSAVYLCASSLETGAETQYFGPGTRLLVL.